A selection of T cell receptor beta chains follows, all from one sample in a study of blood T cell repertoires in COVID-19. Produced via immunoSEQ multiplex PCR; TCRdb's table is partial and in-frame only. The sample consists of some 290,000 clones, approximately 80% of them appearing once. The sample taken for sequencing was peripheral blood. The receptor source for this set is a woman aged 55-69 years with active or convalescent COVID-19. Both conserved end residues are part of each CDR3. A D gene is named only where the DNA matches it firmly. Some rows mark clone size as missing; the rest say once, few, many or name a class of expanded clone.

clone_size,j_call,v_call,d_call,cdr3_aa,cdr3_nt
-,TRBJ2-4,TRBV2,-,CASGGTGAKNIQYF,TGTGCCAGCGGAGGGACGGGGGCCAAAAACATTCAGTACTTC
once,TRBJ1-2,TRBV10-3,-,CAISESGRNYGYTF,TGTGCCATCAGTGAGTCGGGCAGGAACTATGGCTACACCTTC
-,TRBJ2-2,TRBV5-6,-,CASSPPGNTGELFF,TGTGCCAGCAGCCCCCCAGGGAACACCGGGGAGCTGTTTTTT
-,TRBJ1-4,TRBV6-5,-,CASARQGREKLFF,TGTGCCAGCGCAAGGCAGGGAAGAGAAAAACTGTTTTTT
-,TRBJ1-2,TRBV21-1,-,CASRGDYTF,TGTGCCAGCAGGGGAGATTACACCTTC
-,TRBJ2-7,TRBV19,-,CASSPRPRKPYEQYF,TGTGCCAGTAGTCCGAGGCCAAGAAAACCCTACGAGCAGTACTTC
-,TRBJ1-2,TRBV7-9,TRBD1,CASSFLQGVSSSYGYTF,TGTGCCAGCAGCTTTCTTCAGGGGGTCTCATCTAGCTATGGCTACACCTTC
-,TRBJ2-6,TRBV9,TRBD1,CASSKGGAGANVLTF,TGTGCCAGCAGCAAAGGGGGCGCTGGGGCCAACGTCCTGACTTTC
-,TRBJ2-1,TRBV20-1,TRBD2,CSASPGGNEQFF,TGCAGTGCTAGTCCGGGGGGCAATGAGCAGTTCTTC
-,TRBJ2-3,TRBV6-2/TRBV6-3,-,CASSEGDDTQYF,TGTGCCAGCAGTGAGGGGGACGATACGCAGTATTTT
few,TRBJ1-2,TRBV7-2,-,CASSPTRQTSNYGYTF,TGTGCCAGCAGCCCCACGCGACAAACCTCAAACTATGGCTACACCTTC
-,TRBJ1-5,TRBV21-1,-,CASSIRTLRQFSNQPQHF,TGTGCCAGCAGCATCCGAACCTTAAGACAGTTCAGCAATCAGCCCCAGCATTTT
once,TRBJ2-7,TRBV3-1/TRBV3-2,-,CASSQVDRDNYEQYF,TGTGCCAGCAGCCAAGTCGACAGAGACAACTACGAGCAGTACTTC